This T cell receptor beta chain was sequenced in a study of T cell changes during pregnancy in multiple sclerosis. Germline values: CDR1 KGHSH, CDR2 LQKENI. This CDR3 region has 16 residues. A word on this clone: The junction departs from the called germline gene at one end, perhaps through a read error.

Only in-frame clones appear in the TCRdb table, and some are missing; sequencing was by immunoSEQ multiplex PCR. This sample carries some 99,000 clones, approximately 93% of them seen once, and the ten largest clones take about 0.98%. V is TRBV18 and J is TRBJ2-1; 8 bases align to TRBD2. The TCR originated in a female donor with multiple sclerosis, enrolled in a pregnancy study. Sequencing used peripheral blood, obtained after pregnancy. CDR3 sequence reads: CASSPPGLGVYNEQFF. The CDR3 bases are TGTGCCAGCTCCCCACCGGGACTAGGAGTCTACAATGAGCAGTTCTTC.